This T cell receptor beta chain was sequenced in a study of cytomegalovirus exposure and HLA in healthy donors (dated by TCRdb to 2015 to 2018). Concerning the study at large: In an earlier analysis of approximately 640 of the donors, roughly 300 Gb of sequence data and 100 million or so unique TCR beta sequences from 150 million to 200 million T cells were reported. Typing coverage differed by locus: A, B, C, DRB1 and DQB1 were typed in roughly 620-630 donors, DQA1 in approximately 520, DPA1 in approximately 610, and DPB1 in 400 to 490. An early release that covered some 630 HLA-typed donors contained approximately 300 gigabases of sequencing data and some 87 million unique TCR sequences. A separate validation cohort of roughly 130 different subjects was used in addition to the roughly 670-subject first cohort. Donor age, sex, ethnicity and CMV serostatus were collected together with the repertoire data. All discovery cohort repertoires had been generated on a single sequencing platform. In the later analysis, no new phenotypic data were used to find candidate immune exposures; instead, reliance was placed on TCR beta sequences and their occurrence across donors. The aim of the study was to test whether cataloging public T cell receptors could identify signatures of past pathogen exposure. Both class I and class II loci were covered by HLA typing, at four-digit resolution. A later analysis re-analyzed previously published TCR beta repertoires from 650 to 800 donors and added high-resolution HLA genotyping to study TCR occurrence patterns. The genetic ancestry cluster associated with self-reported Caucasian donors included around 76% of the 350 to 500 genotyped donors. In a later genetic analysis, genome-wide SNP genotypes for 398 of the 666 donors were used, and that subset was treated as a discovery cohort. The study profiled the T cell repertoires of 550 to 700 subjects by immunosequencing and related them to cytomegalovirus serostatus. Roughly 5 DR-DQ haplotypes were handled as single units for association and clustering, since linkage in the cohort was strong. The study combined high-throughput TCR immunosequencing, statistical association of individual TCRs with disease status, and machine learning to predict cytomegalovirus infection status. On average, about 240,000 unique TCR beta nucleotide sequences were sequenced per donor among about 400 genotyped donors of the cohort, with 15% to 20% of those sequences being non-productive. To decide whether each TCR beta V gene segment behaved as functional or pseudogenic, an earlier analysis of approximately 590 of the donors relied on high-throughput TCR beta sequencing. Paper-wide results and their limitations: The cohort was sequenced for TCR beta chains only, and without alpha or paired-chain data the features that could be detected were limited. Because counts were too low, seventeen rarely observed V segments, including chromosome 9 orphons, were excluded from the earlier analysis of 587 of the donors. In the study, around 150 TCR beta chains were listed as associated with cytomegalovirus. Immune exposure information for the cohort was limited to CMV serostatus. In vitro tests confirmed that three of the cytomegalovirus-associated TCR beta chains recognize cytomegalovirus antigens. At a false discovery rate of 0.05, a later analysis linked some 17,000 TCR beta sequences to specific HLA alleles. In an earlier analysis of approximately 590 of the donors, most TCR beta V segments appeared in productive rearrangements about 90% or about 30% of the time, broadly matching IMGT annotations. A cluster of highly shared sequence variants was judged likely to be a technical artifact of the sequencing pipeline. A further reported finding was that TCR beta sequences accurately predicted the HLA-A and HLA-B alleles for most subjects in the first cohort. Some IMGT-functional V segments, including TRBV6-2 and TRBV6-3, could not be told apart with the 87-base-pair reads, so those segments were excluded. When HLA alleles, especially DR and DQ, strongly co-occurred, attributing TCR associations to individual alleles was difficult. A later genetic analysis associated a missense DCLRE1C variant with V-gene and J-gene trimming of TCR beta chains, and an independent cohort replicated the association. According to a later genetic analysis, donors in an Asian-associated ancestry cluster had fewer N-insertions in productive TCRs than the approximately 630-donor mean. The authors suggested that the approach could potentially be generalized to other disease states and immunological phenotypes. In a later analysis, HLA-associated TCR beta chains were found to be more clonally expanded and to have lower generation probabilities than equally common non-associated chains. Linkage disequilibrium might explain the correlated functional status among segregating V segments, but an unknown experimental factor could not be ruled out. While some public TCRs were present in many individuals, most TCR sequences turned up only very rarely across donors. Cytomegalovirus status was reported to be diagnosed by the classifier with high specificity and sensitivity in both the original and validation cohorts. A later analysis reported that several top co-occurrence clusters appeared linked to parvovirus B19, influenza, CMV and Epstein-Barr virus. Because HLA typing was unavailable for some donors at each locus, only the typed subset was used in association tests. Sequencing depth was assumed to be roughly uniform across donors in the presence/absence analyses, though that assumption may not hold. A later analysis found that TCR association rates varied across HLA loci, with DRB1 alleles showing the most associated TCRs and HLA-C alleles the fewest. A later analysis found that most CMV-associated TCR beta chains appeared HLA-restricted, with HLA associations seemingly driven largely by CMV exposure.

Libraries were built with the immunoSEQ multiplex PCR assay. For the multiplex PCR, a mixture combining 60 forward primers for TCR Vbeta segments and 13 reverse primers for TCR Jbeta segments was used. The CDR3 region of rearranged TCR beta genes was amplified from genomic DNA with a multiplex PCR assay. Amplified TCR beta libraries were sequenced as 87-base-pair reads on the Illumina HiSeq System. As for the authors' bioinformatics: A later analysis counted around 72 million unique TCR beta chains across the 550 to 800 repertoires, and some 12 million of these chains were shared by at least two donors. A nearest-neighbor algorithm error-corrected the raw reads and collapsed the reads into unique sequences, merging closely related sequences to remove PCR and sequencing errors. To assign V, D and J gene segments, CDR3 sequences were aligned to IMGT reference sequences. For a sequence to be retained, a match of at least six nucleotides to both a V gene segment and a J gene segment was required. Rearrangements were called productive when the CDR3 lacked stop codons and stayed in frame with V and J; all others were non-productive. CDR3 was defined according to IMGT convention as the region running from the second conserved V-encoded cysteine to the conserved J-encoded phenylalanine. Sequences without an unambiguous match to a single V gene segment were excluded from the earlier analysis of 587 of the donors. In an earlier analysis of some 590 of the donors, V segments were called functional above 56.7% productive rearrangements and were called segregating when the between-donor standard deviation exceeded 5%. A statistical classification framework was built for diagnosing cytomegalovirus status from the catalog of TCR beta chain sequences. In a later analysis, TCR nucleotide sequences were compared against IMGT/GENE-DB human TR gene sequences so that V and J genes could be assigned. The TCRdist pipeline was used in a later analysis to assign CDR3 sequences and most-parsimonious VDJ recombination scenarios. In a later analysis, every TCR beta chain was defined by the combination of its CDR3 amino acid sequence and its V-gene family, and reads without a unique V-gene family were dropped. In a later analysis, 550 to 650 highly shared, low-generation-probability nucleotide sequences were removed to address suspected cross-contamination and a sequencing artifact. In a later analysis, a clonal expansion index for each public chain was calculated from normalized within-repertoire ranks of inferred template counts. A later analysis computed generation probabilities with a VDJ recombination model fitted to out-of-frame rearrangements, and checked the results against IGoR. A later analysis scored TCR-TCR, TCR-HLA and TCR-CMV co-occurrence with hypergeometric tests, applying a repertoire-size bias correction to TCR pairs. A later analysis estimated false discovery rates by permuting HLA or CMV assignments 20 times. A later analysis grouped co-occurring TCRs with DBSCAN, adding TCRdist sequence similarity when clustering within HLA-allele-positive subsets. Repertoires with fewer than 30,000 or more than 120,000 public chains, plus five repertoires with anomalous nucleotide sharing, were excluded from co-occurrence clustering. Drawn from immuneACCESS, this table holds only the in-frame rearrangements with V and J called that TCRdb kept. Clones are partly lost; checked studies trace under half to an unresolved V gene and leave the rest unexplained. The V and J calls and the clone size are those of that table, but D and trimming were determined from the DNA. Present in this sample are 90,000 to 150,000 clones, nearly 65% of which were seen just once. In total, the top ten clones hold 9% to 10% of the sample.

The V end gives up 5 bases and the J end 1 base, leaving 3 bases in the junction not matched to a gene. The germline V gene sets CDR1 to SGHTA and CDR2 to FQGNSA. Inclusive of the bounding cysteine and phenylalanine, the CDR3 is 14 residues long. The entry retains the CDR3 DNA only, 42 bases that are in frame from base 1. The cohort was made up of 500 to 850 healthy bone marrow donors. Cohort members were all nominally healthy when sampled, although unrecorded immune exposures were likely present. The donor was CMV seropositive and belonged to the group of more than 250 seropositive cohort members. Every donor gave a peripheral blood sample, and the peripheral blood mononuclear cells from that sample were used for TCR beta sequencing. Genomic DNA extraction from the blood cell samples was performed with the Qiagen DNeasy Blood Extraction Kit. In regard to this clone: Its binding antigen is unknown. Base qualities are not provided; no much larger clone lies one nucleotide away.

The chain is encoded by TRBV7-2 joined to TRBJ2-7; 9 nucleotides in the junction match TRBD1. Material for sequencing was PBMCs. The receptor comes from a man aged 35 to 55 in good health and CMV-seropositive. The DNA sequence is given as TGTGCCAGCAGCCCGACAGGGGGATCCTACGAGCAGTACTTC. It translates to CASSPTGGSYEQYF.